This T cell receptor (beta chain) was documented in a study of blood T cell repertoires in COVID-19. Study in general: Material from acute and convalescent COVID-19 was sourced from the United States, Italy and Spain. PBMCs, B-cell-depleted T cells, or T cells were the source of the cDNA or gDNA that made up the material.

As processed by the authors: Amplifying reference gene primers gave estimates of nucleated cell counts. The table came from immunoSEQ multiplex PCR; TCRdb's copy has only in-frame clones and leaves some out. V, J and clone size were drawn from that table, and D and trimming were deduced from the DNA. The table lists approximately 150,000 clones, over 75% of them singletons, with 1.7% in the top ten. The sequence came from a woman between 50 and 59 years old with acute or convalescent COVID-19. Sequences were obtained from peripheral blood.

CDR3 protein: CASRSGSTIGTDTQYF. The CDR3 DNA reads as TGTGCCAGCAGAAGCGGGAGTACAATAGGCACAGATACGCAGTATTTT. V and J are TRBV7-8 and TRBJ2-3; 8 nucleotides agree with TRBD2. The V and J ends lost 6 bases and 1 base, in that order; junction bases with no gene match: 9. The CDR3 covers 16 residues. In germline, CDR1 is SGHVS, CDR2 FQNEAQ.